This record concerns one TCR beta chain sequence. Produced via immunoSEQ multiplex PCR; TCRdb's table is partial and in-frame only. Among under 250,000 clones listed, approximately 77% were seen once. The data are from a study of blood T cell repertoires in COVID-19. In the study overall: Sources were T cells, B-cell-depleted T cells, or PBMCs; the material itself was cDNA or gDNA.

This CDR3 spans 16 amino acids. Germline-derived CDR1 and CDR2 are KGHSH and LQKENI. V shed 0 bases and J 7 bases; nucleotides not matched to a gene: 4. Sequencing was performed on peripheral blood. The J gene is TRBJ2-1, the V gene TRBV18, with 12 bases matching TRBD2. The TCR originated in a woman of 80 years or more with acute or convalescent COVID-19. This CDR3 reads CASSPPGLAGGNEQFF. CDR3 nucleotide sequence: TGTGCCAGCTCACCACCAGGCCTAGCGGGGGGGAATGAGCAGTTCTTC.